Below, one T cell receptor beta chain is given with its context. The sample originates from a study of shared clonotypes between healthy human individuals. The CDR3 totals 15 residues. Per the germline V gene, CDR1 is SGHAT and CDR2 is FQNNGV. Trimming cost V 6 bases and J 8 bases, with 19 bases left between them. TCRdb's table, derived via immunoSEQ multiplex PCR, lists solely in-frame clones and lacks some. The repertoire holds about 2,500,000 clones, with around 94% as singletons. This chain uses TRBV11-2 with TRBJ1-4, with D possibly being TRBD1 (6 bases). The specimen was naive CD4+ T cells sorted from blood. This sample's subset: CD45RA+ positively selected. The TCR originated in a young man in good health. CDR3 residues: CASRRRGLGGEKLFF. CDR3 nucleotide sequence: TGTGCCAGCAGAAGGCGGGGGCTCGGGGGGGAAAAACTGTTTTTT.